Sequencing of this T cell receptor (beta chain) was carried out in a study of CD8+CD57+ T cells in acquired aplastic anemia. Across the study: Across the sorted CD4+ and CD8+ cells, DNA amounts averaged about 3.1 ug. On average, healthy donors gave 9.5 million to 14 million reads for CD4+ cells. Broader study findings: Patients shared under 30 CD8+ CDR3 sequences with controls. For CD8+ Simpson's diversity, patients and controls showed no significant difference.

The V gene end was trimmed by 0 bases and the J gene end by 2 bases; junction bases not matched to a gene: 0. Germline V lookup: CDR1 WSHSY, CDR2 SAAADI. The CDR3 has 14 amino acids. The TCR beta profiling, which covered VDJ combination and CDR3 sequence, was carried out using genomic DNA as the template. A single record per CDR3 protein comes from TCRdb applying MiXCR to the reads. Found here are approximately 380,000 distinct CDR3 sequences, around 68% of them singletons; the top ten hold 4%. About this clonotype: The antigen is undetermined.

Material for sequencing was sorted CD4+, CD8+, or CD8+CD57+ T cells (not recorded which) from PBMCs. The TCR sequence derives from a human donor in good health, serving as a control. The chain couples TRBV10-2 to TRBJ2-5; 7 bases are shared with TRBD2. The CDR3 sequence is CASSESGGQETQYF. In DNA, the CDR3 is TGCGCCAGCAGTGAGTCGGGGGGGCAAGAGACCCAGTACTTC.